These 21 T cell receptor beta chains were sequenced from one sample in a study of cytomegalovirus exposure and HLA in healthy donors. The PCR contained 60 Vbeta and 13 Jbeta primers. Method: immunoSEQ multiplex PCR; TCRdb's copy keeps in-frame clones and lacks some. The sample yields approximately 150,000 clones, approximately 80% seen once. The specimen was PBMCs. The receptors stem from a male donor in good health and CMV-seronegative.

The chain employs TRBV7-6 and TRBJ2-5; 7 positions match TRBD2. Per the germline V gene, CDR1 is SGHVS and CDR2 is FNYEAQ. Trimming cost V 4 bases and J 5 bases; bases outside gene matches: 7. The CDR3 is 14 residues long. The DNA for the CDR3 is TGTGCCAGCAGCTCCCCCCCGGGGGGTGAGACCCAGTACTTC. This encodes CASSSPPGGETQYF. Based on the CDR3 plus reference TRBV7-6 and TRBJ2-5, the full variable domain is GAGVSQSPRYKVTKRGQDVALRCDPISGHVSLYWYRQALGQGPEFLTYFNYEAQQDKSGLPNDRFSAERPEGSISTLTIQRTEQRDSAMYRCASSSPPGGETQYFGPGTRLLVL.

This chain links TRBV27 with TRBJ2-7; 12 nucleotides line up with TRBD1. The length of the CDR3 is 15 residues. V gave up 1 base and J gave up 7 bases; unmatched junction bases: 5. Per the germline V gene, CDR1 is MNHEY and CDR2 is SMNVEV (reference sequence). In DNA form, the CDR3 reads TGTGCCAGCAGTTTATACAGGGACAGGGGGCATGAGCAGTACTTC. Amino acids: CASSLYRDRGHEQYF.

In its sample, this clone was seen once. The J gene is TRBJ1-2, the V gene TRBV2, with TRBD1 as a possible D gene (5 bases). V shed 0 bases and J shed 12 bases, with 11 bases lying between them. CDR1 and CDR2 (germline): SNHLY, FYNNEI. There are 12 residues in the CDR3. The CDR3 nucleotides read TGTGCCAGCAGTGAAGCTTCAAGGGGAAACACCTTC. It yields the protein CASSEASRGNTF.

This chain links TRBV27 with TRBJ2-7; no reliable D call. V shed 3 bases and J shed 3 bases, with 6 bases lying between them. Germline V gene sequence: CDR1 MNHEY, CDR2 SMNVEV (reference sequence). The CDR3 extends over 12 amino acids. CDR3: CASSLSGYEQYF. The CDR3 DNA sequence: TGTGCCAGCAGTTTGTCGGGCTACGAGCAGTACTTC.

The rearrangement uses TRBV28 and TRBJ2-1, with 7 bases lining up with TRBD2. The CDR3 is 12 residues long. The ends lost 2 bases at V and 9 bases at J; junction bases unmatched: 1. The germline V gene encodes CDR1 MDHEN and CDR2 SYDVKM. Here the CDR3 DNA reads TGTGCCAGCAGTTTAGGGGGGGGTGAGCAGTTCTTC. The encoded protein is CASSLGGGEQFF.

This clone was recorded once. The chain has TRBV28 and TRBJ2-7, with 8 positions matching TRBD1. Trimming cost V 7 bases and J 4 bases; bases outside gene matches: 12. Germline V CDR1 and CDR2: MDHEN, SYDVKM. This CDR3 contains 15 residues. The CDR3 here is CASKHAGGRGYEQYF. The DNA for the CDR3 is TGTGCCAGCAAGCACGCAGGGGGCAGGGGGTACGAGCAGTACTTC.

The V and J genes are TRBV27 and TRBJ1-5; 7 nucleotides match TRBD1. This CDR3 contains 19 residues. V lost 1 base and J lost 0; bases outside the gene matches: 12. Germline V gives CDR1 MNHEY, CDR2 SMNVEV (reference sequence). The CDR3 here is CASSLYDRVEGYSNQPQHF. In DNA, the CDR3 is TGTGCCAGCAGTTTATACGACAGGGTAGAGGGATATAGCAATCAGCCCCAGCATTTT.

This clone has only a few counts. The chain links TRBV19 to TRBJ2-1; TRBD2 aligns across 12 bases. The CDR3 runs 17 residues. Germline V CDR1 and CDR2: LNHDA, SQIVND (reference sequence). V lost 6 bases, J lost 1 base, and 7 bases stayed unmatched. CDR3: CASRRLAGVGSYNEQFF. CDR3 DNA: TGTGCCAGTAGAAGACTAGCGGGGGTAGGATCCTACAATGAGCAGTTCTTC.

This chain joins TRBV21-1 and TRBJ2-5; TRBD1, the table's D call, lacks a check against the DNA. TRBV21-1 is shown as a pseudogene. CDR3 length: 17 residues. DNA for the CDR3: TGTGCCAGCAGCAAAGGCCCGGGACAGGAGAAAGGGAAGACCCAGTACTTC. It is translated as CASSKGPGQEKGKTQYF.

The rearrangement links TRBV30 to TRBJ2-3; 10 positions match TRBD2. Germline V gives CDR1 GTSNPN, CDR2 SVGIG (reference sequence). V lost 0 bases to trimming and J lost 3 bases; unmatched junction nucleotides: 3. This CDR3 has 15 amino acids. The CDR3 nucleotides read TGTGCCTGGAGTGTCGGACTAGCGGATACAGATACGCAGTATTTT. Encoded protein: CAWSVGLADTDTQYF.

V gene TRBV7-2 combines with J gene TRBJ1-1; weak D call: TRBD1 (6 bases). The CDR3 is 15 amino acids. The V end was cut by 2 bases, the J end by 0 bases, with 10 bases between. Germline CDR1 and CDR2: SGHTA and FQGNSA. In nucleotides, the CDR3 is TGTGCCAGCAGCTTAAGGGGGAAAATGAACACTGAAGCTTTCTTT. Translation gives CASSLRGKMNTEAFF.

This clone was observed a single time. The chain recombines TRBV11-2 with TRBJ1-2; tentatively, D is TRBD1 (5 bases). Germline V gene sequence: CDR1 SGHAT, CDR2 FQNNGV. This CDR3 is 12 amino acids long. V was shortened by 3 bases and J by 8 bases, with 10 bases between the two germline ends. CDR3 loop: CASSLQGRGYTF. CDR3 nucleotides: TGTGCCAGCAGCTTGCAGGGTAGGGGCTACACCTTC. The variable domain in full, completed from reference TRBV11-2 and TRBJ1-2, reads EAGVAQSPRYKIIEKRQSVAFWCNPISGHATLYWYQQILGQGPKLLIQFQNNGVVDDSQLPKDRFSAERLKGVDSTLKIQPAKLEDSAVYLCASSLQGRGYTFGSGTRLTVV.

The gene calls are TRBV7-2 and TRBJ2-7; 13 nucleotides match TRBD2. CDR3 length: 15 residues. Germline loops: CDR1 SGHTA, CDR2 FQGNSA. The junction had 8 bases not matched to a gene; V was cut back by 5 bases and J by 7 bases. CDR3 region: CASSAGLAGAKEQYF. The CDR3 coding sequence is TGTGCCAGCAGCGCCGGACTAGCGGGGGCTAAGGAGCAGTACTTC.

V usage is TRBV28 and J usage is TRBJ2-2; perhaps TRBD2 as D (5 bases). The CDR3 is made up of 14 amino acids. Between the trimmed V and J ends, which lost 5 bases and 3 bases, there was a span of 10 bases. Germline V gives CDR1 MDHEN, CDR2 SYDVKM. CDR3 in amino acids: CASSALLDTGELFF. CDR3 sequence (DNA): TGTGCCAGCAGTGCCTTACTAGACACCGGGGAGCTGTTTTTT.

This clone appeared a few times. The chain combines TRBV18 with TRBJ1-2; D unclear. V lost 6 bases and J lost 5, with 10 bases in between. Germline V gene sequence: CDR1 KGHSH, CDR2 LQKENI. The CDR3 loop spans 12 amino acids. CDR3 sequence reads: CASSDTQYGYTF. Here the CDR3 DNA reads TGTGCCAGCTCCGACACCCAATATGGCTACACCTTC.

The chain couples TRBV7-3 to TRBJ2-3, with 7 bases lining up with TRBD2. The germline V gene has CDR1 SGHTA and CDR2 FQGTGA. CDR3 length equals 15 residues. Trimming took 0 bases from V and 6 from J; bases not matched to a gene: 6. The DNA of the CDR3 is TGTGCCAGCAGCTTAACAGGGACTACCCTCGATACGCAGTATTTT. As protein: CASSLTGTTLDTQYF.

Concerning this clone: An end of the junction differs from the germline gene, which may be a read error. V and J are TRBV7-9 and TRBJ2-3; 10 nucleotides align to TRBD1. CDR1 is SEHNR and CDR2 is FQNEAQ in the germline V gene (reference sequence). The CDR3 totals 17 residues. In DNA form, the CDR3 reads TGTTCCAGCAGCCTCTTAGGGGGGACAGGGGCCACAGATACGCAGTATTTT. It is translated as CSSSLLGGTGATDTQYF.

V usage is TRBV5-8 and J usage is TRBJ2-6, with D possibly being TRBD2 (5 bases). This CDR3 is built from 15 residues. With 4 bases removed from V and 0 bases from J, the gap between germline ends came to 8 bases. Looked up from germline, CDR1 is SGHTS and CDR2 is YDEGEE. This chain's CDR3 is CASSGGLSGANVLTF. In nucleotides, the CDR3 is TGTGCCAGCAGCGGAGGCCTCTCTGGGGCCAACGTCCTGACTTTC.

The chain has TRBV29-1 and TRBJ2-3; 12 nucleotides match TRBD1. The CDR3 is 14 amino acids. Unmatched junction bases numbered 9, after V lost 6 bases and J lost 8 bases. The germline V gene encodes CDR1 SQVTM and CDR2 ANQGSEA. The CDR3 here is CSVGQGAPYGTQYF. CDR3 coding DNA: TGCAGCGTGGGACAGGGGGCCCCCTACGGTACGCAGTATTTT.

In this sample, this clone turned up once. The gene calls are TRBV19 and TRBJ2-1; 9 bases match TRBD2. CDR1 LNHDA and CDR2 SQIVND come from the germline V gene (reference sequence). This CDR3 region has 13 residues. V gave up 5 bases and J gave up 8 bases; unmatched junction bases: 4. The CDR3 bases are TGTGCCAGTAGTCCGGGACTAGCCTATGAGCAGTTCTTC. As protein: CASSPGLAYEQFF.

J is TRBJ1-6 and V is TRBV30; D gene ambiguous. V was pared by 3 bases and J by 6 bases, with 15 bases between. CDR1 and CDR2 (germline): GTSNPN, SVGIG (reference sequence). The CDR3 is 15 amino acids. The CDR3, as DNA: TGTGCCTGGAGCGCGGGCAGGACGGCTAATTCACCCCTCCACTTT. Translation: CAWSAGRTANSPLHF.